This T cell receptor beta chain stems from a study of blood T cell repertoires in COVID-19. Across the whole study: Researchers got acute and convalescent COVID-19 samples from the United States, Italy and Spain. Sources were T cells, B-cell-depleted T cells, or PBMCs; the material itself was cDNA or gDNA.

Trimming shortened V by 7 bases and J by 7 bases, and 17 bases separated the two germline ends. CDR3 size: 12 residues. Germline V gene data show CDR1 as SQVTM and CDR2 as ANQGSEA. As originally analysed: Using reference gene primer amplification, nucleated cell counts were estimated. Generated by immunoSEQ multiplex PCR, the TCRdb table keeps only in-frame clones and is missing some. That table furnishes V, J and clone size, whereas the DNA furnished D and trimming. In the table there are under 400,000 clones, around 91% of which are singletons. This TCR derives from a man aged 18 to 35 with active or convalescent COVID-19. The sequenced sample consisted of peripheral blood. The chain uses TRBV29-1 and TRBJ2-7, with D perhaps TRBD2 (5 bases). The CDR3 DNA follows: TGCAGCGCTCTAGCCCCCTCGAGGGAGCAGTACTTC. Protein sequence: CSALAPSREQYF.